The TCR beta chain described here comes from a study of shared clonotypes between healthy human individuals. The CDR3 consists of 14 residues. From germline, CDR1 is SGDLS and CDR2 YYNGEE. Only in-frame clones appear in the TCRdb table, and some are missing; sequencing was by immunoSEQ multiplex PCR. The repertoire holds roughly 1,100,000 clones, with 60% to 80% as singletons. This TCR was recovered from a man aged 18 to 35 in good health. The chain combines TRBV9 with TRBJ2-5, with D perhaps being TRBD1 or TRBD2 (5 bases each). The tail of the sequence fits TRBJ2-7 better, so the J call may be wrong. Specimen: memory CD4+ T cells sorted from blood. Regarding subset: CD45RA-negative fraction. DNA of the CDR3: TGTGCCAGCAGCTCCGGGACGAACTCCTACGAGCAGTACTTC. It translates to CASSSGTNSYEQYF.